Included here is one TCR beta chain sequence, with context. What it recognizes is unknown. Time point denoted: week 47, end of study. Mutant IDH1 20-mer peptide, at 300 ug, made up each vaccine dose, with topical imiquimod. This record comes from a study of a mutant IDH1 vaccine in newly diagnosed glioma. At the level of the study: Former treatment meant radiotherapy, temozolomide, or both; the majority had gotten both.

Study-level findings and limits: Pseudoprogression seemingly bore no relation to changes in top peripheral T cell clonotypes. Among patients, 93.3% showed immune responses induced by the vaccine.

TCRdb keeps only in-frame clones here, not all; method: immunoSEQ multiplex PCR. The sample lists some 49,000 clones, 70% to 85% occurring once. Germline V lookup: CDR1 MGHRA, CDR2 YSYEKL. The junction had 6 bases not matched to a gene; V was cut back by 0 bases and J by 2 bases. The CDR3 totals 17 residues. This chain joins TRBV4-1 and TRBJ2-1, with TRBD2 identical over 8 bases. Here the sequenced sample was PBMCs, taken from a glioma patient whose treatment included an IDH1 peptide vaccine. The receptor was derived from a woman aged 40 to 49 with glioma. Some clones in this sample may be carry-over from other donors' samples. The CDR3: CASSQDETGGAYNEQFF. CDR3 coding DNA: TGCGCCAGCAGCCAAGATGAGACGGGAGGGGCCTACAATGAGCAGTTCTTC.